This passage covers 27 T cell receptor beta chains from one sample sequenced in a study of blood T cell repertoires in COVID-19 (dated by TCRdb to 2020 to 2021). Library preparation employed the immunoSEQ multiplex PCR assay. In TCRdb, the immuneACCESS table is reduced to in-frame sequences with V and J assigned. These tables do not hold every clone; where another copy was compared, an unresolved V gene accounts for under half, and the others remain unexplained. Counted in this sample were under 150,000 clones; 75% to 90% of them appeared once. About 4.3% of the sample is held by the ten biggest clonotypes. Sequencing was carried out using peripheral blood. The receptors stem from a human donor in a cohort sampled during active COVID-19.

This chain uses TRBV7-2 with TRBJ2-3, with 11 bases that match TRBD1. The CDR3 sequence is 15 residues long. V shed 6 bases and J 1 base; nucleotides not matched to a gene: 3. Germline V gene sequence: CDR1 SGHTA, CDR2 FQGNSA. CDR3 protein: CASREDRGRTDTQYF. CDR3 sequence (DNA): TGTGCCAGCAGGGAGGACAGGGGGCGCACAGATACGCAGTATTTT.

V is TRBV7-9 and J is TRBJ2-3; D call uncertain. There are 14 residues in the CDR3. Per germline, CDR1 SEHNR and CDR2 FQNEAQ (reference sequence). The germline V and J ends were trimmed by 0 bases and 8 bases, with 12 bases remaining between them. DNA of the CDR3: TGTGCCAGCAGCTTAGCCCACTCCTCGGGTACGCAGTATTTT. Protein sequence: CASSLAHSSGTQYF.

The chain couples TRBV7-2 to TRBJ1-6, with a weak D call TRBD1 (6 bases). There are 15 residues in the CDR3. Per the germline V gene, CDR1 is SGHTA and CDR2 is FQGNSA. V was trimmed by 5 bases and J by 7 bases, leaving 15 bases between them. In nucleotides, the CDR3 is TGTGCCAGCAGCCAACAAGGGGGTTTCAATTCACCCCTCCACTTT. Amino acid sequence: CASSQQGGFNSPLHF.

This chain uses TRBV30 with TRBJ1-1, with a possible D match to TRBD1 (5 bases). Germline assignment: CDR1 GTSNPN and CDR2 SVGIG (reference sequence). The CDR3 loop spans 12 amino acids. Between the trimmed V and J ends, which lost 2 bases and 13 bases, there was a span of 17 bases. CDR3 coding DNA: TGTGCCTGGAGTAGGGGAGCGGGTAGAGGTTTCTTT. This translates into CAWSRGAGRGFF.

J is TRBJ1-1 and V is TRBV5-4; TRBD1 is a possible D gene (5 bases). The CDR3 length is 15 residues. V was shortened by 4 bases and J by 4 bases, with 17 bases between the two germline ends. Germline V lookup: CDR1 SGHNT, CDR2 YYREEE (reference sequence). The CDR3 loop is CASSETGRLGTEAFF. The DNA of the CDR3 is TGTGCCAGCAGCGAAACAGGACGGTTGGGCACTGAAGCTTTCTTT.

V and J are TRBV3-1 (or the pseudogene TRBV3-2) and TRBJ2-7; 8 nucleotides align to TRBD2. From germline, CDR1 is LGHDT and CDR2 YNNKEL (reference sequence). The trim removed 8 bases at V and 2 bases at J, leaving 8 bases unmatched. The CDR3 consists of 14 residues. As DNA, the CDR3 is TGTGCCAGCGGGCGCGGGGGGCCCCCCTACGAGCAGTACTTC. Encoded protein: CASGRGGPPYEQYF.

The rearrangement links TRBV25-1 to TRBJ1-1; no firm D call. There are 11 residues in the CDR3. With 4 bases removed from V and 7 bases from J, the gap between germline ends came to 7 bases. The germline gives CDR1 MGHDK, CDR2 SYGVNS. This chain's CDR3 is CASSGVSEAFF. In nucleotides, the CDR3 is TGTGCCAGCAGTGGAGTGAGTGAAGCTTTCTTT.

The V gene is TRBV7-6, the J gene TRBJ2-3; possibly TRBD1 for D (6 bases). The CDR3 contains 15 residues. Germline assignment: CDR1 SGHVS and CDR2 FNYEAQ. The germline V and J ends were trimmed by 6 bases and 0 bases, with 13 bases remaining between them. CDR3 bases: TGTGCCAGCAGGCGAGGACAGTCTAGCACAGATACGCAGTATTTT. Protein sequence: CASRRGQSSTDTQYF. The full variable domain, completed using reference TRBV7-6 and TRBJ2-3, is GAGVSQSPRYKVTKRGQDVALRCDPISGHVSLYWYRQALGQGPEFLTYFNYEAQQDKSGLPNDRFSAERPEGSISTLTIQRTEQRDSAMYRCASRRGQSSTDTQYFGPGTRLTVL.

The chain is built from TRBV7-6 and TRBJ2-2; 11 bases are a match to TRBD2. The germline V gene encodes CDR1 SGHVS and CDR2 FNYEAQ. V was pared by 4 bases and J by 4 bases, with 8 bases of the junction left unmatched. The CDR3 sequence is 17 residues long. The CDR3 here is CASSSRLAGRGTGELFF. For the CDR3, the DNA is TGTGCCAGCAGCTCCAGACTAGCGGGAAGGGGCACCGGGGAGCTGTTTTTT.

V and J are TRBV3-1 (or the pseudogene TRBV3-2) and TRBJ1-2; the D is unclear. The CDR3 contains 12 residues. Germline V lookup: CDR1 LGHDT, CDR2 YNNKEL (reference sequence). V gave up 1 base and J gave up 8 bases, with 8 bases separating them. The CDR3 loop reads CASSQVIQGYTF. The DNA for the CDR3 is TGTGCCAGCAGCCAAGTTATTCAGGGCTACACCTTC.

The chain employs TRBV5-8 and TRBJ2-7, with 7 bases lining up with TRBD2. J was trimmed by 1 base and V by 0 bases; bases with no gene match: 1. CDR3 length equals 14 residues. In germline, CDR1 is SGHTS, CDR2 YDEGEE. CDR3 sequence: CASSLDGGSYEQYF. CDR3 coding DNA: TGTGCCAGCAGCTTGGACGGGGGGTCCTACGAGCAGTACTTC.

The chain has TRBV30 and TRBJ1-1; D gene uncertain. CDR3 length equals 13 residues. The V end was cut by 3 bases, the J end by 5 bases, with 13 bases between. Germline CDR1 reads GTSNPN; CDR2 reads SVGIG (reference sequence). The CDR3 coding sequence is TGTGCCTGGAGCGCCGTTTTCGCGACTGAAGCTTTCTTT. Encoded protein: CAWSAVFATEAFF.

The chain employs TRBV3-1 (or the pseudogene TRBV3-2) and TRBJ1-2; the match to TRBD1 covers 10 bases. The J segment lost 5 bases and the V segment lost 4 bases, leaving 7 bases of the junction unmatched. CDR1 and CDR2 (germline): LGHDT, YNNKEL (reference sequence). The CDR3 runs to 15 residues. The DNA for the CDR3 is TGTGCCAGCAGCCTCGTTGGGACAGGGGTGTATGGCTACACCTTC. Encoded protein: CASSLVGTGVYGYTF.

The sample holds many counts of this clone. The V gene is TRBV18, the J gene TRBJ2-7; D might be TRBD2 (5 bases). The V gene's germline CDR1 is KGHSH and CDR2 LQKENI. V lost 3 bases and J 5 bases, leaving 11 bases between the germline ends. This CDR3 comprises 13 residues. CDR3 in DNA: TGTGCCAGCTCACCCAACCACGGGGACGAGCAGTACTTC. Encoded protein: CASSPNHGDEQYF.

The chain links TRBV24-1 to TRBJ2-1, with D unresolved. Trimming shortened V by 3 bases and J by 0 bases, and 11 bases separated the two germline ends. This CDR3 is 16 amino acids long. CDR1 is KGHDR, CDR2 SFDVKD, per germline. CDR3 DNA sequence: TGTGCCACCAGTGATGCGGATACGGCCTCCTACAATGAGCAGTTCTTC. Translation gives CATSDADTASYNEQFF.

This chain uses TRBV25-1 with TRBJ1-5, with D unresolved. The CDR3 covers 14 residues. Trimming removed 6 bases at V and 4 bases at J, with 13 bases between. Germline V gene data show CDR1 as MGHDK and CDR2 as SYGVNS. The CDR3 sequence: CASSGLQPNQPQHF. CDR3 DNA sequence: TGTGCCAGCAGCGGACTACAGCCGAATCAGCCCCAGCATTTT.

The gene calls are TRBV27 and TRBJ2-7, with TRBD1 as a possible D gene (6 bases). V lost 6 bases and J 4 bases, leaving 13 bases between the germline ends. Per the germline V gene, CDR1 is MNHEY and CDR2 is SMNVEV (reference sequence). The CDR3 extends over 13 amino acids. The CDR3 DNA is TGTGCCAGCAGACCACAGGGTTTGTACGAGCAGTACTTC. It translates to CASRPQGLYEQYF.

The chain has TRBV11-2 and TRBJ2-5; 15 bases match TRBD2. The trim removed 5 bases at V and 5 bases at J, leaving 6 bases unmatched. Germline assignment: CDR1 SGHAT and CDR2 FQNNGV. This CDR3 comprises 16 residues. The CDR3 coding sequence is TGTGCCAGCAGCCGCGGACTAGCGGGGGGGCCGGAGACCCAGTACTTC. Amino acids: CASSRGLAGGPETQYF.

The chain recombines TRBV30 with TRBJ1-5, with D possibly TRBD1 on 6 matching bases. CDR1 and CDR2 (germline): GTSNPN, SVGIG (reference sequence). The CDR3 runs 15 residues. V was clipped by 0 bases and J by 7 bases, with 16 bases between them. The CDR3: CAWSVGTPSEQPQHF. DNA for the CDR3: TGTGCCTGGAGTGTCGGGACACCTTCAGAACAGCCCCAGCATTTT.

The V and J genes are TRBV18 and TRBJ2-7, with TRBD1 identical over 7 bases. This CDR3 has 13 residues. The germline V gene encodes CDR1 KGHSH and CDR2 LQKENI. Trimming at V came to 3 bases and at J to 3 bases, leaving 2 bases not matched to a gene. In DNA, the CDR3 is TGTGCCAGCTCACCTAGACAGGGCTACGAGCAGTACGTC. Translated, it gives CASSPRQGYEQYV.

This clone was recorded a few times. CDR3 protein: CASSPRGADGYTF. DNA of the CDR3: TGTGCCAGCAGCCCCAGGGGGGCGGATGGCTACACCTTC. The chain employs TRBV7-2 and TRBJ1-2; 7 bases are a match to TRBD1. This CDR3 has 13 amino acids. Germline V gene lookup returns CDR1 SGHTA and CDR2 FQGNSA. J was trimmed by 6 bases and V by 5 bases; bases with no gene match: 6.

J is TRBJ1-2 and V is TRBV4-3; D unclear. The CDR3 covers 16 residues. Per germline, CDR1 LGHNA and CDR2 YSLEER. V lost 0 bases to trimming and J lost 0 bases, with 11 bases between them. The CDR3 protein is CASSQDSRVANYGYTF. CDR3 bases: TGCGCCAGCAGCCAAGATTCGAGGGTAGCTAACTATGGCTACACCTTC.

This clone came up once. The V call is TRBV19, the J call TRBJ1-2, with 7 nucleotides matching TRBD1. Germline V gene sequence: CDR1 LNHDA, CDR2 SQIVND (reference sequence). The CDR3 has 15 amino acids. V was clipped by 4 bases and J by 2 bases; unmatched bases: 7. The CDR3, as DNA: TGTGCCAGTAGTACCGGGACAGATATCAACTATGGCTACACCTTC. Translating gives CASSTGTDINYGYTF.

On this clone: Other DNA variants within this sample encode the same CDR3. The CDR3 nucleotides are TGTGCCAGCAGCTTAGCGGGGGCGGAAGCTTTCTTT. Translated: CASSLAGAEAFF. The rearrangement links TRBV7-9 to TRBJ1-1, with D perhaps matching TRBD1 (6 bases). Germline CDR1 and CDR2: SEHNR and FQNEAQ (reference sequence). The CDR3 has 12 amino acids. Between the trimmed V and J ends, which lost 0 bases and 8 bases, there was a span of 7 bases.

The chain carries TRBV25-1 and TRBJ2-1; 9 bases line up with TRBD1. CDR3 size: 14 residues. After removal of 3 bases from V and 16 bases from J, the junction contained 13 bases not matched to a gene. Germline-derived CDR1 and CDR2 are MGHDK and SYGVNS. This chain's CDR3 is CASSDPIPGTGTFF. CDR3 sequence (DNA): TGTGCCAGCAGTGACCCAATTCCCGGGACAGGGACCTTCTTC.

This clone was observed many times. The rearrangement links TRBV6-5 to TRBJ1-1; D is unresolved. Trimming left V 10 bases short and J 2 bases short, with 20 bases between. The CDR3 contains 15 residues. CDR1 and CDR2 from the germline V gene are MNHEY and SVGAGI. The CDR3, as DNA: TGTGCCACCGCATCGGATGACACACTTAACACTGAAGCTTTCTTT. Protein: CATASDDTLNTEAFF.

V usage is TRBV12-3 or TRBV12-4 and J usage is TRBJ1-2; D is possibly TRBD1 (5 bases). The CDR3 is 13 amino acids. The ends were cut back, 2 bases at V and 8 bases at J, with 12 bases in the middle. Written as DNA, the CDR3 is TGTGCCAGCAGTTTAACAGGAGCCTTGGGCTACACCTTC. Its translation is CASSLTGALGYTF.